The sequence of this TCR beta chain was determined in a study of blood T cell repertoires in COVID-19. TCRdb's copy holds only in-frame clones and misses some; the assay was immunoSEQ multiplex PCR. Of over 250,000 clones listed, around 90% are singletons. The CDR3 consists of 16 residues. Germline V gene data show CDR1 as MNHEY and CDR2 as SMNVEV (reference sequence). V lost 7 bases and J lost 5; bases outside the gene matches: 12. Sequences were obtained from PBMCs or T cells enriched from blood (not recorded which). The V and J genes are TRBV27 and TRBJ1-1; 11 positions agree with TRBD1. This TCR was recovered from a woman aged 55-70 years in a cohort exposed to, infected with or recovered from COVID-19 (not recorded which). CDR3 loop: CASIGGQGARRTEAFF. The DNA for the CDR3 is TGTGCCAGCATAGGCGGACAGGGGGCGCGAAGAACTGAAGCTTTCTTT.